The next 21 T cell receptor beta chains were all read from a single sample in a study of long-term antiretroviral therapy in people with HIV. immunoSEQ v3.0 was run at survey level. Profiling relied on immunoSEQ multiplex PCR, and the TCRdb table lists in-frame clones only, not all of them. This table has 25,000 to 35,000 clones, around 80% appearing once. Source: unsorted PBMCs, taken 1.5 years before starting antiretroviral therapy. The source is a man aged 18 to 30 with HIV.

The gene calls are TRBV10-3 and TRBJ2-1, with D maybe TRBD2 (6 bases). The CDR3 spans 16 residues. Looked up from germline, CDR1 is ENHRY and CDR2 is SYGVKD. The germline V and J ends were trimmed by 2 bases and 2 bases, with 13 bases remaining between them. Here the CDR3 DNA reads TGTGCCATCAGTGAGGGACGGGGGATTCCCTACAATGAGCAGTTCTTC. It codes for CAISEGRGIPYNEQFF.

The gene calls are TRBV29-1 and TRBJ2-5; D call uncertain. The V and J ends lost 7 bases and 5 bases respectively, with 11 bases between them. CDR1 SQVTM and CDR2 ANQGSEA come from the germline V gene. The CDR3 length is 11 residues. The CDR3 loop is CSAGQWETQYF. The DNA of the CDR3 is TGCAGCGCCGGGCAGTGGGAGACCCAGTACTTC.

This chain uses TRBV28 with TRBJ1-1; D perhaps matches TRBD1 (5 bases). From germline, CDR1 is MDHEN and CDR2 SYDVKM. V was shortened by 2 bases and J by 6 bases, with 10 bases between the two germline ends. The CDR3 covers 13 residues. This chain's CDR3 is CASSLQGYAEAFF. In DNA form, the CDR3 reads TGTGCCAGCAGTTTACAGGGCTACGCTGAAGCTTTCTTT. Filled out from reference TRBV28 and TRBJ1-1, the complete variable domain reads DVKVTQSSRYLVKRTGEKVFLECVQDMDHENMFWYRQDPGLGLRLIYFSYDVKMKEKGDIPEGYSVSREKKERFSLILESASTNQTSMYLCASSLQGYAEAFFGQGTRLTVV.

This clone showed up just a few times. This rearrangement joins TRBV29-1 to TRBJ1-1, with no clear D. The CDR3 contains 14 residues. Trimming shortened V by 0 bases and J by 3 bases, and 11 bases separated the two germline ends. From germline, CDR1 is SQVTM and CDR2 ANQGSEA. The CDR3 bases are TGCAGCGTTGAAGAGCTTAACGTTTACACTGAAGCTTTCTTT. It encodes CSVEELNVYTEAFF.

V gene TRBV5-1 combines with J gene TRBJ2-7, with 11 bases lining up with TRBD1. This CDR3 contains 15 residues. Germline-derived CDR1 and CDR2 are SGHRS and YFSETQ. J was trimmed by 6 bases and V by 4 bases; bases with no gene match: 9. For the CDR3, the DNA is TGCGCCAGCAGCCCGGCCGGGACAGGGGGTGGCGAGCAGTACTTC. Its protein is CASSPAGTGGGEQYF.

V and J are TRBV11-2 and TRBJ2-7, with unresolved D. CDR1 is SGHAT, CDR2 FQNNGV, per germline. The CDR3 consists of 14 residues. V lost 2 bases and J lost 3, with 11 bases in between. CDR3 amino acids: CASSLFPAGYEQYF. Written as DNA, the CDR3 is TGTGCCAGCAGCTTATTTCCGGCAGGCTACGAGCAGTACTTC.

The gene calls are TRBV27 and TRBJ2-7; D is unclear. V lost 0 bases to trimming and J lost 7 bases, with 10 bases between them. Looked up from germline, CDR1 is MNHEY and CDR2 is SMNVEV (reference sequence). The CDR3 totals 13 residues. CDR3 region: CASSLSSLHEQYF. The CDR3 DNA reads as TGTGCCAGCAGTTTATCAAGTCTTCATGAGCAGTACTTC.

J is TRBJ2-3 and V is TRBV13; TRBD1 matches at 7 bases. The trim removed 5 bases at V and 5 bases at J, leaving 10 bases unmatched. Germline CDR1 PRHDT, CDR2 FYEKMQ (reference sequence). CDR3 length: 15 residues. The CDR3 DNA reads TGTGCCAGCAGCCGCCGGACAGGCACAAAAGATACGCAGTATTTT. As protein: CASSRRTGTKDTQYF.

This clone was observed a single time. This chain connects TRBV19 to TRBJ2-7, with 9 bases that match TRBD1. After removal of 1 base from V and 6 bases from J, the junction contained 4 bases not matched to a gene. The CDR3 is 14 amino acids. Germline V CDR1 and CDR2: LNHDA, SQIVND (reference sequence). The CDR3: CASSIGQGGFEQYF. The CDR3 DNA sequence: TGTGCCAGTAGTATAGGACAGGGGGGATTCGAGCAGTACTTC. Supplemented by reference TRBV19 and TRBJ2-7, the full variable domain reads DGGITQSPKYLFRKEGQNVTLSCEQNLNHDAMYWYRQDPGQGLRLIYYSQIVNDFQKGDIAEGYSVSREKKESFPLTVTSAQKNPTAFYLCASSIGQGGFEQYFGPGTRLTVT.

This clone turned up a few times. The CDR3 loop reads CASSLQGEQPQHF. CDR3 sequence (DNA): TGTGCCAGCAGCTTACAGGGGGAACAGCCCCAGCATTTT. The rearrangement joins TRBV5-6 to TRBJ1-5, with TRBD1 identical over 8 bases. Germline values: CDR1 SGHDT, CDR2 YYEEEE. V shed 2 bases, J shed 7 bases, and the junction held 2 bases outside the gene matches. This CDR3 comprises 13 residues. The whole variable domain, remainder taken from reference TRBV5-6 and TRBJ1-5, is DAGVTQSPTHLIKTRGQQVTLRCSPKSGHDTVSWYQQALGQGPQFIFQYYEEEERQRGNFPDRFSGHQFPNYSSELNVNALLLGDSALYLCASSLQGEQPQHFGDGTRLSIL.

This chain uses TRBV29-1 with TRBJ2-7, with TRBD2 matching 7 bases. This CDR3 contains 14 residues. Germline lookup yields CDR1 SQVTM and CDR2 ANQGSEA. Trimming removed 5 bases from V and 0 bases from J; junction bases left unmatched: 7. CDR3 bases: TGCAGCGTTTGGGGGGGGGAAAGCTCCTACGAGCAGTACTTC. Translated: CSVWGGESSYEQYF.

This rearrangement joins TRBV27 to TRBJ1-1; D gene unclear. Trimming took off 7 bases at V and 1 base at J, with 10 bases between the two ends. The CDR3 covers 13 residues. Germline V gene data show CDR1 as MNHEY and CDR2 as SMNVEV (reference sequence). CDR3 sequence reads: CASNKGRNTEAFF. In DNA form, the CDR3 reads TGTGCCAGCAATAAAGGCAGGAACACTGAAGCTTTCTTT.

This clone was observed a few times. This chain links TRBV2 with TRBJ1-2; 9 positions agree with TRBD1. CDR3 length equals 15 residues. Germline V lookup: CDR1 SNHLY, CDR2 FYNNEI. The trim removed 6 bases at V and 3 bases at J, leaving 8 bases unmatched. The CDR3 loop reads CASRATGGAHYGYTF. DNA of the CDR3: TGTGCCAGCAGGGCCACAGGGGGCGCCCACTATGGCTACACCTTC.

J is TRBJ1-4 and V is TRBV10-3; 7 nucleotides line up with TRBD1. The CDR3 has 13 amino acids. The germline V gene encodes CDR1 ENHRY and CDR2 SYGVKD. J lost 6 bases, V lost 6 bases, and 4 bases had no gene match. DNA of the CDR3: TGTGCCATCAGCGGACAGGATGATGAAAAACTGTTTTTT. Its translation is CAISGQDDEKLFF.

The V gene is TRBV4-1, the J gene TRBJ1-2; D gene ambiguous. The germline V gene encodes CDR1 MGHRA and CDR2 YSYEKL. V was pared by 4 bases and J by 4 bases, with 13 bases between. The CDR3 totals 14 residues. This chain's CDR3 is CASSPVHSSYGYTF. As DNA, the CDR3 is TGCGCCAGCAGCCCAGTCCACAGCTCCTATGGCTACACCTTC.

This clone was seen just once. The genes are TRBV11-2 and TRBJ1-5; the D gene is possibly TRBD1 (6 bases). Germline CDR1 reads SGHAT; CDR2 reads FQNNGV. CDR3 length equals 15 residues. With 2 bases removed from V and 7 bases from J, the gap between germline ends came to 15 bases. The CDR3 DNA sequence: TGTGCCAGCAGCTTACGTGGGGGGGGCGGACAGCCCCAGCATTTT. This codes for CASSLRGGGGQPQHF. Full variable domain (remainder filled in from reference TRBV11-2 and TRBJ1-5): EAGVAQSPRYKIIEKRQSVAFWCNPISGHATLYWYQQILGQGPKLLIQFQNNGVVDDSQLPKDRFSAERLKGVDSTLKIQPAKLEDSAVYLCASSLRGGGGQPQHFGDGTRLSIL.

J is TRBJ2-5 and V is TRBV4-3; the D gene could be TRBD1 or TRBD2 (5 bases each). Looked up from germline, CDR1 is LGHNA and CDR2 is YSLEER. The CDR3 contains 17 residues. Trimming pared 0 bases from V and 4 bases from J, leaving 18 bases between. DNA of the CDR3: TGCGCCAGCAGCCAAGATTTGGGGCTATCTCGGGGAGAGACCCAGTACTTC. This sequence encodes CASSQDLGLSRGETQYF.

V usage is TRBV7-9 and J usage is TRBJ2-7; the D is unclear. The CDR3 spans 12 residues. Per germline, CDR1 SEHNR and CDR2 FQNEAQ (reference sequence). V was shortened by 1 base and J by 7 bases, with 8 bases between the two germline ends. The CDR3 loop is CASSLEVWEQYF. DNA of the CDR3: TGTGCCAGCAGCTTAGAGGTCTGGGAGCAGTACTTC. Drawing the rest from reference TRBV7-9 and TRBJ2-7, the complete variable domain is DTGVSQNPRHKITKRGQNVTFRCDPISEHNRLYWYRQTLGQGPEFLTYFQNEAQLEKSRLLSDRFSAERPKGSFSTLEIQRTEQGDSAMYLCASSLEVWEQYFGPGTRLTVT.

This clone was seen a few times. The chain employs TRBV30 and TRBJ1-2, with D possibly TRBD1 on 5 matching bases. V lost 2 bases and J lost 3, with 16 bases in between. Germline CDR1 reads GTSNPN; CDR2 reads SVGIG (reference sequence). CDR3 length: 15 amino acids. The CDR3 nucleotides are TGTGCCTGGAGTCTCACGAGACAGTCTTACTATGGCTACACCTTC. This encodes CAWSLTRQSYYGYTF.

V usage is TRBV18 and J usage is TRBJ2-7; D gene unclear. The germline gives CDR1 KGHSH, CDR2 LQKENI. V was shortened by 2 bases and J by 4 bases, with 15 bases between the two germline ends. The CDR3 has 15 amino acids. CDR3 sequence: CASSPTAVGSYEQYF. Here the CDR3 DNA reads TGTGCCAGCTCACCAACGGCCGTTGGGTCGTACGAGCAGTACTTC. The whole variable domain, filled in from reference TRBV18 and TRBJ2-7, reads NAGVMQNPRHLVRRRGQEARLRCSPMKGHSHVYWYRQLPEEGLKFMVYLQKENIIDESGMPKERFSAEFPKEGPSILRIQQVVRGDSAAYFCASSPTAVGSYEQYFGPGTRLTVT.

J is TRBJ2-7 and V is TRBV5-1; 10 nucleotides agree with TRBD2. Germline assignment: CDR1 SGHRS and CDR2 YFSETQ. The junction had 5 bases not matched to a gene; V was cut back by 0 bases and J by 2 bases. The CDR3 extends over 16 amino acids. Here the CDR3 DNA reads TGCGCCAGCAGCTTGGACCGGACTAGCGGTACCTACGAGCAGTACTTC. This translates into CASSLDRTSGTYEQYF.